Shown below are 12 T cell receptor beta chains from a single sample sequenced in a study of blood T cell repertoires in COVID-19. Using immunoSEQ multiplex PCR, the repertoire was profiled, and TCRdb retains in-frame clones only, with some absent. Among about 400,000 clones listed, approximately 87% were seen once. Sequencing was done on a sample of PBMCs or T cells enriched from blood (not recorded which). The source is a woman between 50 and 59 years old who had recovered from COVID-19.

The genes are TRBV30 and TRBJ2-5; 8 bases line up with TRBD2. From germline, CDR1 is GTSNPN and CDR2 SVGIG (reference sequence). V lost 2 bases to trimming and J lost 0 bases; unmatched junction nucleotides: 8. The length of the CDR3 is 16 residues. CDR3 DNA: TGTGCCTGGAGTTACACAAGCGGGGGAGACCAAGAGACCCAGTACTTC. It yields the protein CAWSYTSGGDQETQYF.

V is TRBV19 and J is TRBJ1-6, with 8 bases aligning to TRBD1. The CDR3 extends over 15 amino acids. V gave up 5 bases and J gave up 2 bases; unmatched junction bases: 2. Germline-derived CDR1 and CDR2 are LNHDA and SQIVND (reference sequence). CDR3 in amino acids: CASSQGATYNSPLHF. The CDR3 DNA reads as TGTGCCAGTAGTCAGGGGGCTACCTATAATTCACCCCTCCACTTT. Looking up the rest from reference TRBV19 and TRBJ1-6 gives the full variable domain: DGGITQSPKYLFRKEGQNVTLSCEQNLNHDAMYWYRQDPGQGLRLIYYSQIVNDFQKGDIAEGYSVSREKKESFPLTVTSAQKNPTAFYLCASSQGATYNSPLHFGNGTRLTVT.

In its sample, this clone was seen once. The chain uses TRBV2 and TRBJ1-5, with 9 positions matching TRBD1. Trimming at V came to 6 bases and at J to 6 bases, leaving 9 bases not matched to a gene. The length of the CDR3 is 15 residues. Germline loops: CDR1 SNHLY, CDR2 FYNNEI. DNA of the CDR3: TGTGCCAGCAGCGCGGACAGGGGAGCGGGTCAGCCCCAGCATTTT. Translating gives CASSADRGAGQPQHF.

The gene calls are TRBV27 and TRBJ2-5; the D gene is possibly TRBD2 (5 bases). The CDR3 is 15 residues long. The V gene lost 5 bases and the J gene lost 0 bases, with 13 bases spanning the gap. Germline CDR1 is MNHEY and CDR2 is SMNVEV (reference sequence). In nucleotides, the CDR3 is TGTGCCAGCAGTGTGACGGGGTCGTACCAAGAGACCCAGTACTTC. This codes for CASSVTGSYQETQYF.

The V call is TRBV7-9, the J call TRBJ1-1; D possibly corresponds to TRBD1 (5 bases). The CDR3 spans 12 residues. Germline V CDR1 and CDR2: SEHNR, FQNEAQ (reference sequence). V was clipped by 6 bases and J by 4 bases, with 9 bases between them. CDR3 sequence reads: CASRPGFTEAFF. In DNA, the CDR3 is TGTGCCAGCAGGCCAGGGTTCACTGAAGCTTTCTTT.

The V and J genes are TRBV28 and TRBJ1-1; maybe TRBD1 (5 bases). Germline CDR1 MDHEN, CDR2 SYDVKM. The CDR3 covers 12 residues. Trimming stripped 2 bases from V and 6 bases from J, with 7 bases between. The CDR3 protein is CASSLAGPEAFF. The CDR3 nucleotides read TGTGCCAGCAGTTTAGCAGGGCCTGAAGCTTTCTTT.

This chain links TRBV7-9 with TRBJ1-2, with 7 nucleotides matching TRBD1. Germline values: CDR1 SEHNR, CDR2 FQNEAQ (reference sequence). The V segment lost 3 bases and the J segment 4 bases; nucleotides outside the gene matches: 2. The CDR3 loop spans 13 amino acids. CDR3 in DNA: TGTGCCAGCAGCTTCCCAGGGGGCTATGGCTACACCTTC. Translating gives CASSFPGGYGYTF.

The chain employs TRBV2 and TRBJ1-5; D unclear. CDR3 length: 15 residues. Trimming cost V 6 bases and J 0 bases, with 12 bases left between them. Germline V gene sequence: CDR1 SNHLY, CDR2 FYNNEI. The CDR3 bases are TGTGCCAGCAGCGAATTAGCAGTTAGCAATCAGCCCCAGCATTTT. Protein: CASSELAVSNQPQHF.

The chain's CDR3 is CASSPRTTGANVLTF. In nucleotides, the CDR3 is TGTGCCAGCAGCCCCCGGACAACAGGGGCCAACGTCCTGACTTTC. The V call is TRBV27, the J call TRBJ2-6, with D perhaps TRBD1 (5 bases). The germline V and J ends were trimmed by 6 bases and 4 bases, with 13 bases remaining between them. The CDR3 is made up of 15 amino acids. The V gene's germline CDR1 is MNHEY and CDR2 SMNVEV (reference sequence).

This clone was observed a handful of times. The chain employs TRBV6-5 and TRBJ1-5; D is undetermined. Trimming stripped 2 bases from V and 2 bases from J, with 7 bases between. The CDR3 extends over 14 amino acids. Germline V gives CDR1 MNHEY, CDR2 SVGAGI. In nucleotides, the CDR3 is TGTGCCAGCAGTTACCGGCGGGGCAATCAGCCCCAGCATTTT. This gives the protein CASSYRRGNQPQHF.

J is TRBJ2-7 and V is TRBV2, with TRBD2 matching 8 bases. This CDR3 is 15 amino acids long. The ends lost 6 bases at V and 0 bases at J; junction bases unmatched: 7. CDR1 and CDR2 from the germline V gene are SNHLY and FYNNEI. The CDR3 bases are TGTGCCAGCAGACTGAGCGGGGGAAGCTCCTACGAGCAGTACTTC. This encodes CASRLSGGSSYEQYF.

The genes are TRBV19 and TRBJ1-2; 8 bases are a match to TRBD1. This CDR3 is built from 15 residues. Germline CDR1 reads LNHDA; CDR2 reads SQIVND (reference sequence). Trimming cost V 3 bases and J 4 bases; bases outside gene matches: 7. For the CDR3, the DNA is TGTGCCAGTAGTATCGGGCCGGACAGGGCCTATGGCTACACCTTC. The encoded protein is CASSIGPDRAYGYTF.